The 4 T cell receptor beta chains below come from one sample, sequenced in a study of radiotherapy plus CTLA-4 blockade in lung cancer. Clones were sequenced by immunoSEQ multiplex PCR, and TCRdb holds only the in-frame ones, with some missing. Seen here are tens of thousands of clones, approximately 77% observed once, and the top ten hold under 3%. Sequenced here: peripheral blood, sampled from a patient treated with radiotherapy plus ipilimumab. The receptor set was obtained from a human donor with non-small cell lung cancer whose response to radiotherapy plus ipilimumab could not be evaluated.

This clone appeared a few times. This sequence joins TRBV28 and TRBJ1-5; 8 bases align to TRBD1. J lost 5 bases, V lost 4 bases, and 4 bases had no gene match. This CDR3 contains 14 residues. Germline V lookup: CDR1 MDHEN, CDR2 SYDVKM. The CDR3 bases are TGTGCCAGCAGTTCCGGACAGGGTGATCAGCCCCAGCATTTT. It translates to CASSSGQGDQPQHF.

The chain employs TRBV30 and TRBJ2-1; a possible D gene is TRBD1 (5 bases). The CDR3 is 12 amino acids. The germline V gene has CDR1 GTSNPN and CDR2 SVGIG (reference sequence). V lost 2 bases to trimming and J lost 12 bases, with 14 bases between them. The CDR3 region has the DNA TGTGCCTGGAGTCCCCCTTGGCAGGGGCAGTTCTTC. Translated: CAWSPPWQGQFF.

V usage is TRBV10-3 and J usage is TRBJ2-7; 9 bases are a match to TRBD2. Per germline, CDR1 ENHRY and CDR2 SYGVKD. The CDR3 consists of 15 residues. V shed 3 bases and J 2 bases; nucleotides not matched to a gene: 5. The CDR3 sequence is CAISDRVAGAYEQYF. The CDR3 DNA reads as TGTGCCATCAGTGATCGGGTAGCGGGAGCCTACGAGCAGTACTTC.

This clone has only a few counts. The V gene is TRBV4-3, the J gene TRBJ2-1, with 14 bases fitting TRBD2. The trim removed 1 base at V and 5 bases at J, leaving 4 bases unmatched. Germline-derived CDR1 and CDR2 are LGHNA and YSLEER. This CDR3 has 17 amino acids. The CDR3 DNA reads TGCGCCAGCAGCCAAGGGACTAGCGGGAGGTTCGACAATGAGCAGTTCTTC. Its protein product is CASSQGTSGRFDNEQFF.